The T cell receptor (beta chain) under discussion was sequenced for a study of blood T cell repertoires in COVID-19. In the authors' methods: Estimation of nucleated cell counts was performed using reference gene primer amplification. Profiling relied on immunoSEQ multiplex PCR, and the TCRdb table lists in-frame clones only, not all of them. V, J and clone size reflect that table, while D and trimming were determined from the DNA. The table has roughly 300,000 clones, roughly nine tenths seen once. The sequencing input was PBMCs or T cells enriched from blood (not recorded which). This clonotype was sampled from a woman in her thirties who had recovered from COVID-19.

Here the CDR3 DNA reads TGTGCCAGCAGCCCCCCGTTAGTAAAGGGCTACACCTTC. This gives the protein CASSPPLVKGYTF. The rearrangement links TRBV7-9 to TRBJ1-2, with D uncertain. CDR1 and CDR2 from the germline V gene are SEHNR and FQNEAQ (reference sequence). CDR3 size: 13 residues. Trimming took 5 bases from V and 8 from J, leaving 15 bases between them. The variable domain in full, with the rest retrieved from reference TRBV7-9 and TRBJ1-2, is DTGVSQNPRHKITKRGQNVTFRCDPISEHNRLYWYRQTLGQGPEFLTYFQNEAQLEKSRLLSDRFSAERPKGSFSTLEIQRTEQGDSAMYLCASSPPLVKGYTFGSGTRLTVV.